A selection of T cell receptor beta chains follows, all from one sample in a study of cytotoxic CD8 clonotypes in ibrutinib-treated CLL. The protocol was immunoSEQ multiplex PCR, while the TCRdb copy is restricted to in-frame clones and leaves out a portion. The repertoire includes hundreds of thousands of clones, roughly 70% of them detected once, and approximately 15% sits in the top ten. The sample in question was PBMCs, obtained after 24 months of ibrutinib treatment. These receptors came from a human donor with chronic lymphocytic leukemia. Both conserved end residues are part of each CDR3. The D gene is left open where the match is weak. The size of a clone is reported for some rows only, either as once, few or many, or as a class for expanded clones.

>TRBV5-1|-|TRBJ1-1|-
TGCGCCAGCAGCTTGGAGCAGGGGTTGTACACTGAAGCTTTCTTT
CASSLEQGLYTEAFF
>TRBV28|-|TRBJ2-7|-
TGTGCCAGCAGTTTATCGGGGAGTTTCTACGAGCAGTACTTC
CASSLSGSFYEQYF
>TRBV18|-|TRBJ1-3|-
TGTGCCAGCTCACCGGTAAGGGATTCTGGAAACACCATATATTTT
CASSPVRDSGNTIYF
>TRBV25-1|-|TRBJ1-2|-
TGTGCCAGCAGTGAATTTAGTGGGGTTTCGGGGGGCTACACCTTC
CASSEFSGVSGGYTF
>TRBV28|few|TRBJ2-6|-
TGTGCCAGCGGCAAATCGGGAGGGGCCAACGTCCTGACTTTC
CASGKSGGANVLTF
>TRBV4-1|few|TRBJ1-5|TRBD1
TGCGCCAGCAGCCAAGATGAGACAGGGGGTAATCAGCCCCAGCATTTT
CASSQDETGGNQPQHF
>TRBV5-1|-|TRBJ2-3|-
TGCGCCAGCAGCTTGGGGCGGGCCACAGATACGCAGTATTTT
CASSLGRATDTQYF
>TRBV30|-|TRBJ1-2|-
TGTGCCTGGAGTGTAGGACACAGGATGCTTAGGAGCGGCTACACCTTC
CAWSVGHRMLRSGYTF
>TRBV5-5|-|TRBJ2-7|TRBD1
TGTGCCAGCAGCTATGGACAGGGGGCAGAGTACGAGCAGTACTTC
CASSYGQGAEYEQYF
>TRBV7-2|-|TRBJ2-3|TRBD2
TGTGCCAGCAGCTTAAAAGGGCGGGAGCGCACAGATACGCAGTATTTT
CASSLKGRERTDTQYF
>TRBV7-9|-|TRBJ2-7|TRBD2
TGTGCCAGCAGCTTAAGCGGGAGTCGGTACGAGCAGTACTTC
CASSLSGSRYEQYF
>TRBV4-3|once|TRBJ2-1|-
TGCGCCAGCAGCCAACTCGTGTCTGCAGGTGAGCAGTTCTTC
CASSQLVSAGEQFF
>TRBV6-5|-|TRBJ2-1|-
TGTGCCAGCAGTTCCCCCGGGGGCAGTCTGGGGAATGAGCAGTTCTTC
CASSSPGGSLGNEQFF
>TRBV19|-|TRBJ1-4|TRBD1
TGTGCCAGTAACTCCGGGACAGGGTATGAAAAACTGTTTTTT
CASNSGTGYEKLFF